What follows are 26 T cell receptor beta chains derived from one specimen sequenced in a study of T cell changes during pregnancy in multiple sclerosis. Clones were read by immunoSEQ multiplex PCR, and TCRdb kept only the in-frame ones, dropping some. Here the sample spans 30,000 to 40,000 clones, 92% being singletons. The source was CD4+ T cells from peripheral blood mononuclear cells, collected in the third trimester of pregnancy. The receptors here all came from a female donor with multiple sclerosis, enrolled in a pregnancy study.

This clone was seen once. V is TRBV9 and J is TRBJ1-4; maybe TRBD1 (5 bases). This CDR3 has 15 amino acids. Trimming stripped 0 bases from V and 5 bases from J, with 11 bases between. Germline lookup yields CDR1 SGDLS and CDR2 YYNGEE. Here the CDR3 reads CASSVEPGRNEKLFF. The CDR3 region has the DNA TGTGCCAGCAGCGTAGAACCAGGGAGGAATGAAAAACTGTTTTTT.

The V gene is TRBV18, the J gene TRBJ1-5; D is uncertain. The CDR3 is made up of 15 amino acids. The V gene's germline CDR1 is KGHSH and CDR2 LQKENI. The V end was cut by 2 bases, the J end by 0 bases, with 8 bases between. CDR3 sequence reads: CASSPYGDSNQPQHF. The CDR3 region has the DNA TGTGCCAGCTCACCATACGGGGATAGCAATCAGCCCCAGCATTTT.

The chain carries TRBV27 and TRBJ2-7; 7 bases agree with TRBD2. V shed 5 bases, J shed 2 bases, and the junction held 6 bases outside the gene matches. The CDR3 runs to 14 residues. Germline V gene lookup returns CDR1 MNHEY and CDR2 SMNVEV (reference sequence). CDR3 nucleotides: TGTGCCAGCAGTAGCAGCGGGAAGACCTACGAGCAGTACTTC. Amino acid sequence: CASSSSGKTYEQYF.

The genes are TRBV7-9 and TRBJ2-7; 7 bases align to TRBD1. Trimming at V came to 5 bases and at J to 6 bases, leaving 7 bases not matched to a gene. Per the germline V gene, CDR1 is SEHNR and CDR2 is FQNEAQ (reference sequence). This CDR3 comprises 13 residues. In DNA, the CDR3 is TGTGCCAGCAGCGCCAACGACAGGGCCGAGCAGTACTTC. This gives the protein CASSANDRAEQYF.

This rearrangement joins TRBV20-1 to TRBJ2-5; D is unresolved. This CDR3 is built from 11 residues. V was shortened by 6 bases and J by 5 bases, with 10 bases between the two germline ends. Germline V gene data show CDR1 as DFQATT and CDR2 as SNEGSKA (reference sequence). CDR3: CSAPLRETQYF. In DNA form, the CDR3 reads TGCAGTGCCCCGCTGAGGGAGACCCAGTACTTC.

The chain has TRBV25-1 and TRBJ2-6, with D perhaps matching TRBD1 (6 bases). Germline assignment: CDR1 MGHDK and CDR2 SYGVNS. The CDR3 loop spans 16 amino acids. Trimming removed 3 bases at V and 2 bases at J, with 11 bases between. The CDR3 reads CASSDVGAAGANVLTF. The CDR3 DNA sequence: TGTGCCAGCAGTGATGTGGGGGCAGCTGGGGCCAACGTCCTGACTTTC.

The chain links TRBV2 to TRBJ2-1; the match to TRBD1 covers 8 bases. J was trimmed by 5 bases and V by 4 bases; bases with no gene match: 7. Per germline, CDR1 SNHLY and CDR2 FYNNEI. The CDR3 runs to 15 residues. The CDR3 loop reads CASSAPGQANNEQFF. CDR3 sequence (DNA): TGTGCCAGCAGTGCCCCGGGACAGGCAAACAATGAGCAGTTCTTC.

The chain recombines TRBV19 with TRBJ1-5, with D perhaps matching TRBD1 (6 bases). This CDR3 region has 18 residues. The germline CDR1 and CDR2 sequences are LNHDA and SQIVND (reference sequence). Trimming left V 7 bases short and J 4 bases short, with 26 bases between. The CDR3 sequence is CASIDRSQGLGLNQPQHF. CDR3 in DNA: TGTGCCAGTATTGACAGGAGCCAAGGTTTGGGACTAAATCAGCCCCAGCATTTT.

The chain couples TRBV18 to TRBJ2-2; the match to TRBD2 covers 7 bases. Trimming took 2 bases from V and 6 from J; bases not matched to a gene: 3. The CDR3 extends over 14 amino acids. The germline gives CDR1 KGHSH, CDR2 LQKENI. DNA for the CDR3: TGTGCCAGCTCACCAAACCGGGAGGCCGGGGAGCTGTTTTTT. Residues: CASSPNREAGELFF.

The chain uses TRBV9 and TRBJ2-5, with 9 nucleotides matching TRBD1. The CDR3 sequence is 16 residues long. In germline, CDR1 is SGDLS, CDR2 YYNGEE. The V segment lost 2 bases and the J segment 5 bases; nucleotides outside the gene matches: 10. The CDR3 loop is CASSVGTGSKGETQYF. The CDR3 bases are TGTGCCAGCAGCGTTGGGACAGGGTCCAAGGGGGAGACCCAGTACTTC.

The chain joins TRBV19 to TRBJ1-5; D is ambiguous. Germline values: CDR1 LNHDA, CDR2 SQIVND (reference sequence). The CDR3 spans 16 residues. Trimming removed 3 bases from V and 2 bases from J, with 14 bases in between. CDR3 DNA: TGTGCCAGTAGTATTTCCCCTCCGGGAGGCAATCAGCCCCAGCATTTT. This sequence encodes CASSISPPGGNQPQHF.

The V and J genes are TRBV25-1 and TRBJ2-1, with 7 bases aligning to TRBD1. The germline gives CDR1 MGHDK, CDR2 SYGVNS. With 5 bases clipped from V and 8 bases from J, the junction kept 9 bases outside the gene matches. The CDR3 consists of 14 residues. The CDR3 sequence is CASSSTGSIYEQFF. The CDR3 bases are TGTGCCAGCAGTTCGACAGGGTCGATCTATGAGCAGTTCTTC.

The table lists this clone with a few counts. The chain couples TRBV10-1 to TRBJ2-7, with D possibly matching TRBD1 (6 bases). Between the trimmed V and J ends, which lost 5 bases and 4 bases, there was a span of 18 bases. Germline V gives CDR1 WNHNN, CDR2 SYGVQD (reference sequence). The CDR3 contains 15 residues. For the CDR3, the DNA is TGCGCCAGCAGTCACCAGGGGACCCGCGGGTACGAGCAGTACTTC. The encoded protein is CASSHQGTRGYEQYF.

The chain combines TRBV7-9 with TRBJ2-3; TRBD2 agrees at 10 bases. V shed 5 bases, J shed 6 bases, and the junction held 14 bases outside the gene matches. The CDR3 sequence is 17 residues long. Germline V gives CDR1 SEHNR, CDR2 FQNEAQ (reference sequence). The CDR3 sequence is CASSHYQASGSSDTQYF. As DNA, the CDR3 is TGTGCCAGCAGCCATTACCAGGCTAGCGGGAGTTCTGATACGCAGTATTTT.

CDR3: CAISEGQGKYIQYF. Here the CDR3 DNA reads TGTGCCATCAGTGAGGGGCAGGGGAAGTACATTCAGTACTTC. This chain links TRBV10-3 with TRBJ2-4, with a tentative D call TRBD1 (6 bases). With 2 bases removed from V and 8 bases from J, the gap between germline ends came to 13 bases. CDR1 is ENHRY and CDR2 is SYGVKD in the germline V gene. The CDR3 contains 14 residues.

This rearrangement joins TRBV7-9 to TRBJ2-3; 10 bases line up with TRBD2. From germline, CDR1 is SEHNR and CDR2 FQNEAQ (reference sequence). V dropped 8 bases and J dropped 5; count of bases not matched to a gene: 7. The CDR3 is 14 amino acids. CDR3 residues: CASSASGRLDTQYF. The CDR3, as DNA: TGTGCCAGCTCGGCTAGCGGGAGATTAGATACGCAGTATTTT.

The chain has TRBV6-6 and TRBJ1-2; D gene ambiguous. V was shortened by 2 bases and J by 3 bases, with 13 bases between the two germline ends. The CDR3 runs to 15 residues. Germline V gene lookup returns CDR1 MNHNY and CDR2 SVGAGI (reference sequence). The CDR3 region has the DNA TGTGCCAGCAGTTACACCGGCGGGGTGTACTATGGCTACACCTTC. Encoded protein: CASSYTGGVYYGYTF.

The CDR3 coding sequence is TGTGCCAGCAGCCCCCGGGGTAGCGGTAACACCGGGGAGCTGTTTTTT. Its translation is CASSPRGSGNTGELFF. The chain has TRBV7-9 and TRBJ2-2; D might be TRBD2 (6 bases). This CDR3 has 16 amino acids. Trimming removed 5 bases from V and 2 bases from J, with 15 bases in between. Germline V gene data show CDR1 as SEHNR and CDR2 as FQNEAQ (reference sequence). Full variable domain (outside the CDR3, taken from reference TRBV7-9 and TRBJ2-2): DTGVSQNPRHKITKRGQNVTFRCDPISEHNRLYWYRQTLGQGPEFLTYFQNEAQLEKSRLLSDRFSAERPKGSFSTLEIQRTEQGDSAMYLCASSPRGSGNTGELFFGEGSRLTVL.

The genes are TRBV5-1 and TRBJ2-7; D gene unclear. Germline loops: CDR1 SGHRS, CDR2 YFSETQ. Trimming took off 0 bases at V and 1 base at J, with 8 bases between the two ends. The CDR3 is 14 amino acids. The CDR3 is CASSLVERSYEQYF. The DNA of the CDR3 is TGCGCCAGCAGCTTGGTTGAGCGTTCCTACGAGCAGTACTTC.

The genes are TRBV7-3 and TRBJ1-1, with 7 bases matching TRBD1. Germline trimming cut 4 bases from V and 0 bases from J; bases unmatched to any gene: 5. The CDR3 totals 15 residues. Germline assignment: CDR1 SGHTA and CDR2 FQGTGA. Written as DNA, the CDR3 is TGTGCCAGCAGCTCTATAGACAGGGTGAACACTGAAGCTTTCTTT. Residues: CASSSIDRVNTEAFF.

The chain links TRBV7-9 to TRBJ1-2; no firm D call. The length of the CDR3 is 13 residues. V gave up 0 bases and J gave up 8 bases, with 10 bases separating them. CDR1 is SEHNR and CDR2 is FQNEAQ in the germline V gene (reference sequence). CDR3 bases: TGTGCCAGCAGCTTAGCCCACACCGGGGGCTACACCTTC. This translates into CASSLAHTGGYTF.

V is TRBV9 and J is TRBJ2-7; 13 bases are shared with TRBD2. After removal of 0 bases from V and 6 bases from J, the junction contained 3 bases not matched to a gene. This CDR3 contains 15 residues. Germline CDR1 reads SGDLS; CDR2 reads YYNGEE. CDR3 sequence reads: CASSVGGLAGSEQYF. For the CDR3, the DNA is TGTGCCAGCAGCGTAGGGGGACTAGCGGGGAGCGAGCAGTACTTC. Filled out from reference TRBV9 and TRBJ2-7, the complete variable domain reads DSGVTQTPKHLITATGQRVTLRCSPRSGDLSVYWYQQSLDQGLQFLIQYYNGEERAKGNILERFSAQQFPDLHSELNLSSLELGDSALYFCASSVGGLAGSEQYFGPGTRLTVT.

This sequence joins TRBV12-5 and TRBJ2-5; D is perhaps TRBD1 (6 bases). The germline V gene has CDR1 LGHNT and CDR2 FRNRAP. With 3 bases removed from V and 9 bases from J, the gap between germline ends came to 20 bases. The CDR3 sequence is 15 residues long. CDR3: CASGFLGAGDAAQYF. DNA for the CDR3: TGTGCTAGTGGTTTCCTTGGGGCAGGGGACGCGGCCCAGTACTTC.

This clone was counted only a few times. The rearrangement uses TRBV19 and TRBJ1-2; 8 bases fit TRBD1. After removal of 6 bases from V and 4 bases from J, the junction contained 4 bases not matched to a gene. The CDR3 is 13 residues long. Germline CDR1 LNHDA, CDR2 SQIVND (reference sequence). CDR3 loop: CASRDRVGYGYTF. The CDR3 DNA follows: TGTGCCAGTAGGGACAGGGTGGGCTATGGCTACACCTTC. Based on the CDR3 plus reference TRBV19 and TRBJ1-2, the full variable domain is DGGITQSPKYLFRKEGQNVTLSCEQNLNHDAMYWYRQDPGQGLRLIYYSQIVNDFQKGDIAEGYSVSREKKESFPLTVTSAQKNPTAFYLCASRDRVGYGYTFGSGTRLTVV.

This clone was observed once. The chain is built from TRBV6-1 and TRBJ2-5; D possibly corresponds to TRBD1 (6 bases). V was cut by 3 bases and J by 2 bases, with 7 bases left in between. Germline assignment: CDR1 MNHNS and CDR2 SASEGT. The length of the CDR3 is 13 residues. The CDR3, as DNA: TGTGCCAGCAGTGATGGACAGCAAGAGACCCAGTACTTC. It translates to CASSDGQQETQYF.

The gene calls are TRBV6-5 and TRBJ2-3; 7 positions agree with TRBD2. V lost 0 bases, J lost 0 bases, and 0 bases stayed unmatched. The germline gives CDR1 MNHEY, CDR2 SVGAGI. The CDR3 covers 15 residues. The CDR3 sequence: CASSYSGGSTDTQYF. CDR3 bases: TGTGCCAGCAGTTACTCGGGAGGGAGCACAGATACGCAGTATTTT.